These 6 T cell receptor beta chains were sequenced from one sample in a study. TCRdb processed the 5' RACE reads anew with MiXCR; each CDR3 protein has one entry. The sample includes approximately 40,000 distinct CDR3 sequences, around 18% of them seen just once. Sequences were obtained from naive CD4+ T cells sorted from a lymph node. Described subset: naive CD4+ T cells, CD4+CD45RA+CD25-. These receptors were obtained from a female donor with breast cancer.

The V call is TRBV29-1, the J call TRBJ2-5, with D possibly being TRBD2 (6 bases). This CDR3 spans 12 amino acids. Germline-derived CDR1 and CDR2 are SQVTM and ANQGSEA. Deletions cut 7 bases from V and 5 bases from J, with 14 bases between. This CDR3 reads CSARKGGETQYF. CDR3 sequence (DNA): TGCAGCGCCCGAAAGGGAGGCGAGACCCAGTACTTC.

As concerns this clonotype: At one end, the junction sequence differs from germline, possibly due to a read error. This chain joins TRBV12-3 or TRBV12-4 and TRBJ1-1; D remains ambiguous. CDR3 length equals 13 residues. CDR3 coding DNA: TGTGCCAGCAGTTTCCACATGAACACTGAAGCTCTCTTT. This sequence encodes CASSFHMNTEALF.

This clonotype has a handful of counts. J is TRBJ2-7 and V is TRBV2, with TRBD2 identical over 12 bases. The ends lost 3 bases at V and 3 bases at J; junction bases unmatched: 3. This CDR3 is built from 15 residues. Germline-derived CDR1 and CDR2 are SNHLY and FYNNEI. The CDR3 region has the DNA TGTGCCAGCAGTGATGCGACTAGCGGGAGCTACGAGCAGTACTTC. Its protein product is CASSDATSGSYEQYF.

This clonotype turned up a few times. The chain carries TRBV6-5 and TRBJ1-6; maybe TRBD1 (5 bases). The CDR3 runs 14 residues. CDR1 is MNHEY, CDR2 SVGAGI, per germline. Trimming removed 10 bases at V and 8 bases at J, with 18 bases between. The CDR3 DNA reads as TGTGCCAAACTCGAGGGGCATTTTGATTCACCCCTCCACTTT. The encoded protein is CAKLEGHFDSPLHF.

The table lists this clonotype with a few counts. The J gene is TRBJ2-3, the V gene TRBV5-1; 8 positions match TRBD2. The trim removed 3 bases at V and 5 bases at J, leaving 8 bases unmatched. Germline V lookup: CDR1 SGHRS, CDR2 YFSETQ. CDR3 length: 15 amino acids. CDR3 nucleotides: TGCGCCAGCAGCTATCGAGCGGGAGTCGTAGATACGCAGTATTTT. Translating gives CASSYRAGVVDTQYF.

This sequence joins TRBV5-1 and TRBJ1-2; no reliable D call. Germline-derived CDR1 and CDR2 are SGHRS and YFSETQ. The length of the CDR3 is 14 residues. V dropped 4 bases and J dropped 6 bases, with 16 bases sitting between them. CDR3 residues: CASSPDGVIHGYTF. The CDR3 DNA is TGCGCCAGCAGCCCGGATGGGGTAATTCATGGCTACACCTTC.